This TCR beta chain was captured by sequencing in a study of T cell changes during pregnancy in multiple sclerosis. V was pared by 0 bases and J by 7 bases, with 12 bases between. This CDR3 region has 14 residues. Germline V gene lookup returns CDR1 LNHNV and CDR2 YYDKDF (reference sequence). Produced via immunoSEQ multiplex PCR; TCRdb's table is partial and in-frame only. The profile shows 100,000 or so clones, around nine tenths of them singletons. The chain is built from TRBV15 and TRBJ1-2, with D perhaps matching TRBD1 (6 bases). This clonotype was obtained from a female donor with multiple sclerosis, enrolled in a pregnancy study. Sequencing used peripheral blood, obtained in the second trimester of pregnancy. The DNA of the CDR3 is TGTGCCACCAGCAGAGAGCGACAGGAGTCTGGCTACACCTTC. Translated, it gives CATSRERQESGYTF.